The 4 T cell receptor beta chains reported below all come from one sample, sequenced in a study of spatial heterogeneity in lung cancer. General observations from the study: For expanded intratumoral alpha and beta TCRs, counts tracked tumor mutation counts.

MiXCR was run by TCRdb on the 5' RACE reads, yielding one entry per CDR3 protein. The data contain some 5,900 distinct CDR3 sequences, roughly 8% of them seen just once; the ten biggest clones take up approximately 29%. Time point reported: sample taken at primary tumor resection. The antigens of these receptors remain unknown. This sample comprised lung tumor tissue, obtained at surgery. The receptors originated from a female donor with early-stage non-small cell lung cancer.

In this sample, this clonotype is medium-sized. The chain couples TRBV6-1 to TRBJ1-5; D is uncertain. CDR3 length equals 14 residues. Per the germline V gene, CDR1 is MNHNS and CDR2 is SASEGT. With 6 bases removed from V and 0 bases from J, the gap between germline ends came to 9 bases. DNA for the CDR3: TGTGCCAGCAGAGGGCTCTATAGCAATCAGCCCCAGCATTTT. Its protein is CASRGLYSNQPQHF.

This clonotype occurred many times. The chain links TRBV29-1 to TRBJ2-7; no definite D call. In germline, CDR1 is SQVTM, CDR2 ANQGSEA. V lost 6 bases to trimming and J lost 0 bases, with 9 bases between them. CDR3 size: 12 residues. The CDR3 here is CSVTETSYEQYF. CDR3 coding DNA: TGCAGCGTAACAGAGACCTCCTACGAGCAGTACTTC.

This clonotype is classed as medium-sized. The chain links TRBV28 to TRBJ1-1; maybe TRBD1 (5 bases). The CDR3 covers 12 residues. CDR1 is MDHEN, CDR2 SYDVKM, per germline. The germline V and J ends were trimmed by 5 bases and 10 bases, with 14 bases remaining between them. CDR3 in amino acids: CASSPRATAAFF. The CDR3 DNA follows: TGTGCCAGCAGTCCCAGGGCCACCGCAGCTTTCTTT.

The table lists this clonotype with many counts. V is TRBV20-1 and J is TRBJ2-7, with D possibly matching TRBD2 (5 bases). Germline lookup yields CDR1 DFQATT and CDR2 SNEGSKA (reference sequence). V dropped 0 bases and J dropped 0 bases, with 9 bases sitting between them. The CDR3 loop spans 14 amino acids. The CDR3 reads CSARDLGSSYEQYF. CDR3 sequence (DNA): TGCAGTGCTAGAGATTTAGGGAGCTCCTACGAGCAGTACTTC.